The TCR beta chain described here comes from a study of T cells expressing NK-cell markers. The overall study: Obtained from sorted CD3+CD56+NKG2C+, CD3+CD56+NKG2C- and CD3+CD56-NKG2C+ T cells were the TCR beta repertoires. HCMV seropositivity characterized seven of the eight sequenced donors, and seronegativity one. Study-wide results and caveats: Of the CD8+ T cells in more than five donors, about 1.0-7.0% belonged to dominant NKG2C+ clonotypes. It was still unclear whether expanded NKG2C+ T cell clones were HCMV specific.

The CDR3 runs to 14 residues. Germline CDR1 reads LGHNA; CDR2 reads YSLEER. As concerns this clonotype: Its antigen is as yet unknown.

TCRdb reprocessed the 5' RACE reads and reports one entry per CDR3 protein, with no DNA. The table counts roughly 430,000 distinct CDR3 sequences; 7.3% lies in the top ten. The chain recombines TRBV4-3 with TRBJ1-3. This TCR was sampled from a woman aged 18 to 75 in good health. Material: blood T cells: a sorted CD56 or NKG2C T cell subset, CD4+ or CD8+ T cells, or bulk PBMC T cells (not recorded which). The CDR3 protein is CASSQAFPGNTIYF.